This T cell receptor (beta chain) was found in a study of T cell repertoires in cytomegalovirus infection. Study results and caveats: Based on cumulative public TCR beta family frequency, carriers of CMV plus the relevant HLA were identified.

After removal of 6 bases from V and 4 bases from J, the junction contained 6 bases not matched to a gene. Germline CDR1 is WSHSY and CDR2 is SAAADI. The CDR3 contains 16 residues. From the reads, TCRdb called clonotypes with MiXCR, one entry per CDR3 protein. The sample has 650,000 to 900,000 distinct CDR3 sequences; approximately 32% are singletons. This clonotype has only a few counts. The antigen is undetermined. The TCR sequence derives from a human donor in good health (CMV status not recorded). Some clones in this sample may be carry-over from other donors' samples. V usage is TRBV10-2 and J usage is TRBJ2-5; 15 nucleotides agree with TRBD2. The sequencing here drew on cultured CD8+ T cells from PBMCs, taken from culture after CMV antigen stimulation. CDR3 sequence reads: CASSRGLAGGGETQYF. CDR3 nucleotides: TGCGCCAGCAGCCGAGGACTAGCGGGGGGGGGAGAGACCCAGTACTTC.